The 4 T cell receptor beta chains reported below all come from one sample, sequenced in a study of cytomegalovirus exposure and HLA in healthy donors. PCR employed 60 Vbeta and 13 Jbeta primers. Here immunoSEQ multiplex PCR was the method, and the copy in TCRdb shows in-frame clones only, minus some. The sample comprises 150,000 to 200,000 clones, over 60% of which are singletons, and approximately 0.99% rests with the top ten. The specimen was PBMCs. All receptors derive from a woman in her thirties or forties in good health and CMV-seronegative.

This clone showed up just once. The chain joins TRBV5-5 to TRBJ2-2; maybe TRBD1 (6 bases). Trimming took 5 bases from V and 6 from J, leaving 11 bases between them. This CDR3 has 13 amino acids. Germline assignment: CDR1 SGHKS and CDR2 YYEKEE (reference sequence). The CDR3 protein is CASSPTGPGELFF. CDR3 nucleotides: TGTGCCAGCAGTCCCACAGGGCCCGGGGAGCTGTTTTTT.

Only a few counts were recorded for this clone. The V call is TRBV5-4, the J call TRBJ1-1; D possibly corresponds to TRBD1 (6 bases). Looked up from germline, CDR1 is SGHNT and CDR2 is YYREEE (reference sequence). V lost 1 base and J 4 bases, leaving 14 bases between the germline ends. The CDR3 loop spans 15 amino acids. Here the CDR3 reads CASSLPGEQGTEAFF. The CDR3 DNA reads as TGTGCCAGCAGCTTGCCAGGGGAGCAGGGCACTGAAGCTTTCTTT.

This chain uses TRBV5-6 with TRBJ2-2; D is possibly TRBD1 (7 bases). Germline lookup yields CDR1 SGHDT and CDR2 YYEEEE. The CDR3 spans 16 residues. V dropped 3 bases and J dropped 4 bases, with 16 bases sitting between them. The CDR3 region has the DNA TGTGCCAGCAGCTCCTTTTCAGGGGGAGGCACCGGGGAGCTGTTTTTT. Its translation is CASSSFSGGGTGELFF. The full variable domain, its missing parts supplied by reference TRBV5-6 and TRBJ2-2, is DAGVTQSPTHLIKTRGQQVTLRCSPKSGHDTVSWYQQALGQGPQFIFQYYEEEERQRGNFPDRFSGHQFPNYSSELNVNALLLGDSALYLCASSSFSGGGTGELFFGEGSRLTVL.

The chain links TRBV11-3 to TRBJ1-3; 8 bases map to TRBD1. The CDR3 runs to 18 residues. Looked up from germline, CDR1 is SGHNT and CDR2 is YENEEA. Losses at the gene ends were 5 bases for V and 3 bases for J; bases not matched to a gene: 15. The CDR3, as DNA: TGTGCCAGCAGCCCTCGCACTGGACAGGGTTTGAATGGAAACACCATATATTTT. It yields the protein CASSPRTGQGLNGNTIYF.